This record concerns one T cell receptor (beta chain) sequence. No antigen is known for it. No much larger clone is present one base from it, and per-base qualities are unavailable. In the prospective study, participants were about 18 to 89 years old, resided in about two dozen geographic areas of the United States, and were enrolled through a virtual design. In the prospective study, participants were assigned to cohorts based on the clinical history participants reported in a screening survey and a study questionnaire. Mobile phlebotomists in the prospective study collected whole blood, serum and a nasopharyngeal or oropharyngeal swab from every participant. Additional blood draws and questionnaires over an approximately 2-month period could optionally be provided by prospective study participants. Blood samples from the prospective study were shipped frozen or at room temperature prior to DNA extraction.

The immunoSEQ Assay, a bias-controlled multiplex PCR, was used to amplify TCRbeta CDR3 regions from genomic DNA. The paper's processing steps were these. Within the assay, amplification of reference gene primers was used to estimate how many nucleated cells each sample contained. Sequence reads were collapsed and filtered to measure the absolute abundance of every unique TCRbeta CDR3 rearrangement. For each sample, productive Simpson clonality was calculated as the square root of Simpson's diversity index across productive rearrangements. TCRdb limited this immuneACCESS table to in-frame rearrangements with V and J called. A share of clones is missing; checked studies link under half to unresolved V genes, and the rest is unexplained. V and J calls and clone size are copied from that table; D and trimming were computed from the DNA. Within this sample are roughly 160,000 clones, with 79% of them counted one time only. The leading ten clones occupy 15% to 20% of the sample.

The record originates from a study of blood T cell repertoires in COVID-19 (dated by TCRdb to about 2020). Notes on the research overall: For ImmuneRACE Cohort 3, a participant was defined as recovered based on two consecutive negative NP/OP PCR tests, clearance by a healthcare professional, or resolution of symptoms. Samples covering the acute and convalescent phases of COVID-19 were provided by collaborators in the United States, Italy and Spain. The material from the prospective study consisted of cDNA or gDNA derived from T cells, B-cell-depleted T cells, or PBMCs. The dataset comprised deeply sampled blood TCRbeta repertoires from subjects exposed to, actively infected with, or recovered from COVID-19. The repertoires were made available in a free public database intended to serve as a resource for research on the immune response to SARS-CoV-2. The samples were drawn from the first 160 participants of the ongoing ImmuneRACE study and from 1,254 subjects provided by 6 global collaborators. The sample metadata nearly always contained a de-identified subject ID, COVID-19 status, age in years and sex. HLA class I and class II types, where available, came from metadata supplied by the sample provider rather than from assay-based typing.

The study at large found these results: The amount of clinical and demographic metadata varied by source and participant and was provided uncurated.

V is pared back by 0 bases and J by 4 bases, with 9 bases lying between the germline termini. The germline V gene supplies CDR1 SGHTA and CDR2 FQGTGA. From cysteine to phenylalanine, the CDR3 is 15 amino acids long. Just the 45-base CDR3 DNA is kept, in frame starting at base 1. The TCR was taken from a woman between 65 and 79 years old in a cohort exposed to, infected with or recovered from COVID-19 (not recorded which). The V gene is TRBV7-3 and the J gene is TRBJ2-2; TRBD2 is a weak D gene call, 6 bases matching. The sample was PBMCs or T cells enriched from blood (not recorded which). At the DNA level, the sequence is TGTGCCAGCAGCTTAACGGGGCGGGGCACCGGGGAGCTGTTTTTT. It translates to CASSLTGRGTGELFF.